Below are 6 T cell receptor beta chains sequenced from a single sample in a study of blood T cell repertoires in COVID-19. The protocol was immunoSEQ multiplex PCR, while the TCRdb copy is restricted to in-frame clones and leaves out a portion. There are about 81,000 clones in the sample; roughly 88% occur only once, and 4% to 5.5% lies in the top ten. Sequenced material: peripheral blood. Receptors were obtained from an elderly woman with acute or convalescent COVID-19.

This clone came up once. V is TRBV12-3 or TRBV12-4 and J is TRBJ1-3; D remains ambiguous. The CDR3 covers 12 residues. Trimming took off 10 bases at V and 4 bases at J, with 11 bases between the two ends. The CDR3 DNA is TGTGCCACCACATCACCCGGAAACACCATATATTTT. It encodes CATTSPGNTIYF.

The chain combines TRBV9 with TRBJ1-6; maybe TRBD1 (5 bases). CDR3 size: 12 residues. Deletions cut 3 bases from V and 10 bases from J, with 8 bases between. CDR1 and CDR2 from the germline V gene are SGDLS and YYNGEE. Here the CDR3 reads CASSAQGSPLHF. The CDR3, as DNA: TGTGCCAGCAGCGCTCAGGGCTCACCCCTCCACTTT.

The DNA of the CDR3 is TGTGCCAGCAGCCCCGGGAGGGGTTCCTACAATGAGCAGTTCTTC. It encodes CASSPGRGSYNEQFF. This chain connects TRBV9 to TRBJ2-1, with TRBD2 matching 8 bases. CDR1 is SGDLS and CDR2 is YYNGEE in the germline V gene. V trimming: 4 bases; J trimming: 1 base; junction bases outside the gene matches: 4. This CDR3 region has 15 residues.

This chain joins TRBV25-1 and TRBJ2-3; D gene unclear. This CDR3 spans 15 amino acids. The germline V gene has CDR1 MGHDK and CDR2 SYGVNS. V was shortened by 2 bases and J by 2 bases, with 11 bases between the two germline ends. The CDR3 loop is CASSEPTLHTDTQYF. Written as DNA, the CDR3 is TGTGCCAGCAGTGAACCGACATTACACACAGATACGCAGTATTTT.

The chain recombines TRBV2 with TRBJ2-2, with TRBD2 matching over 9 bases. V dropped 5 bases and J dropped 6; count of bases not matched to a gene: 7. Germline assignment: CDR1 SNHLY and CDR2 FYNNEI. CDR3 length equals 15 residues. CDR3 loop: CASSPRLAGSGELFF. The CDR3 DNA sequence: TGTGCCAGCAGTCCACGGCTAGCGGGATCCGGGGAGCTGTTTTTT.

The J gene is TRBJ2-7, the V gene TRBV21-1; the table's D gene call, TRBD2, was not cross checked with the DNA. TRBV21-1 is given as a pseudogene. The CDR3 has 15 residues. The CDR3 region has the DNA TGTGCCAGCAGCAAAGTCTACGTAGTTGCCTACGAGCAGTACTTC. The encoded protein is CASSKVYVVAYEQYF.